In its sample, the clone carrying this TCR beta chain was seen once. The antigen remains unidentified. This entry comes from a study of T cells in localized non-small cell lung cancer. Broader study findings: Sequencing was restricted to one tumor region; therefore, heterogeneity remains possible. For the top 100 tumor clones, a median about 60 also appeared in adjacent lung. Higher blood T cell density went with longer overall survival.

The CDR3 has 14 amino acids. The V gene's germline CDR1 is ENHRY and CDR2 SYGVKD. J lost 4 bases, V lost 0 bases, and 2 bases had no gene match. Sequencing used immunoSEQ multiplex PCR; TCRdb keeps in-frame clones, though not all of them. The table lists some 64,000 clones, about nine tenths of them singletons. This chain connects TRBV10-3 to TRBJ1-1, with 7 bases that match TRBD1. This receptor was obtained from a woman aged 40 to 75 with stage I lung adenocarcinoma. The input for sequencing was peripheral blood, taken before any cancer treatment. CDR3 in amino acids: CAISESQGGTEAFF. In DNA form, the CDR3 reads TGTGCCATCAGTGAGTCTCAGGGGGGCACTGAAGCTTTCTTT.